This section outlines one T cell receptor (beta chain) sequence together with its context. Antigen: not known. The sample originates from a study of blood T cells in healthy people across ages. Notes on the study in general: Conclusively comparing naive with antigen-experienced cells was impossible with unsorted PBMCs. Roughly linearly, TCR beta diversity per million T cells fell as age increased.

Staff drew around 10 milliliters of peripheral blood from each donor. Total RNA extracted from each sample amounted to at least 5.5 micrograms. CDR1 is MNHEY, CDR2 SMNVEV, per germline (reference sequence). The CDR3 runs 16 residues. Sample-barcoded 5' priming and a J-beta primer mix drove a second PCR of roughly 7 to 11 cycles. TCRdb processed the 5' RACE reads anew with MiXCR; each CDR3 protein has one entry. This table has 660,000 or so distinct CDR3 sequences, roughly 58% appearing once. This sequence originates from a man between 60 and 75 years old in good health. Sequenced material: blood. The chain employs TRBV27 and TRBJ2-1, with 7 bases matching TRBD1. The end of the DNA aligns better with TRBJ2-7, so the J call may be wrong. CDR3 region: CASSTSQGVYYNEQYF. In DNA form, the CDR3 reads TGTGCCAGCAGTACCAGCCAGGGGGTCTACTACAATGAGCAGTACTTC.